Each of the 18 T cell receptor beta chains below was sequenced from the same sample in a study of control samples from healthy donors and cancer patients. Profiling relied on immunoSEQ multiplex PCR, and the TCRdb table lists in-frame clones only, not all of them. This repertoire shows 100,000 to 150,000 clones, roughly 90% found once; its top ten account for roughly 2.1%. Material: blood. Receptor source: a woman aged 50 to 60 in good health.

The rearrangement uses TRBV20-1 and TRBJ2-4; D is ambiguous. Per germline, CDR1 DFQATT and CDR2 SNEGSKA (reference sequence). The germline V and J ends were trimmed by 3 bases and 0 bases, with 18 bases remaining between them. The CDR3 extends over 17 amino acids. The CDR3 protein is CSASRPPSSLAKNIQYF. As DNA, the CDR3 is TGCAGTGCTAGTCGCCCCCCTAGTAGTCTAGCCAAAAACATTCAGTACTTC.

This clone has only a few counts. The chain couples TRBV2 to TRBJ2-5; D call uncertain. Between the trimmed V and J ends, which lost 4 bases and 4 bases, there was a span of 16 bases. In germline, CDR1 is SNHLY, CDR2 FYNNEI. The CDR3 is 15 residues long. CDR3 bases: TGTGCCAGCAGTGGCCGGGCCCTTAGCACAGAGACCCAGTACTTC. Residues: CASSGRALSTETQYF. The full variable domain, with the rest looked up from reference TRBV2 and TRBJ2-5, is EPEVTQTPSHQVTQMGQEVILRCVPISNHLYFYWYRQILGQKVEFLVSFYNNEISEKSEIFDDQFSVERPDGSNFTLKIRSTKLEDSAMYFCASSGRALSTETQYFGPGTRLLVL.

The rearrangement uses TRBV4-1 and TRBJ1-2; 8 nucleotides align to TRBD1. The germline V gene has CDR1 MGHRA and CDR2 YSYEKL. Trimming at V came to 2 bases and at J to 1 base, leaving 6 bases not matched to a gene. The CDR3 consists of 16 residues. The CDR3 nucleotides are TGCGCCAGCAGCCAACGGAGACAGGGGCTTAACTATGGCTACACCTTC. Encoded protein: CASSQRRQGLNYGYTF.

CDR3 sequence (DNA): TGTGCCAGCAGTTTAACACAGGCCGGGAACACCGGGGAGCTGTTTTTT. Protein sequence: CASSLTQAGNTGELFF. The V and J genes are TRBV28 and TRBJ2-2; possibly TRBD1 for D (5 bases). Germline loops: CDR1 MDHEN, CDR2 SYDVKM. The ends were cut back, 2 bases at V and 1 base at J, with 11 bases in the middle. The CDR3 is made up of 16 amino acids.

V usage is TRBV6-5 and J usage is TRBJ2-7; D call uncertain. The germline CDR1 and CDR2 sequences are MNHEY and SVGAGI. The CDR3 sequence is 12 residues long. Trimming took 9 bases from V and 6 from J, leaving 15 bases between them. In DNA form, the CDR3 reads TGTGCCAGTTCCGCCAGGCAGTTCGAGCAGTACTTC. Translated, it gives CASSARQFEQYF.

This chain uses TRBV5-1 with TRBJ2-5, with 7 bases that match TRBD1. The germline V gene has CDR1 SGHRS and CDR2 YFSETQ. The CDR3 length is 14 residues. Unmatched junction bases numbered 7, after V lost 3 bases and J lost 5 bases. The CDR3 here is CASSSDRFEETQYF. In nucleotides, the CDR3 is TGCGCCAGCAGCTCGGACAGGTTCGAGGAGACCCAGTACTTC.

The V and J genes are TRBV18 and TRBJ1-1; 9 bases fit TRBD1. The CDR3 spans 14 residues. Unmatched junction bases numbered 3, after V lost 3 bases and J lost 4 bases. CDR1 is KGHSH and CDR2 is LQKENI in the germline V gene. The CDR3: CASSPGQGFTEAFF. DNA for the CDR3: TGTGCCAGCTCACCGGGACAGGGATTCACTGAAGCTTTCTTT.

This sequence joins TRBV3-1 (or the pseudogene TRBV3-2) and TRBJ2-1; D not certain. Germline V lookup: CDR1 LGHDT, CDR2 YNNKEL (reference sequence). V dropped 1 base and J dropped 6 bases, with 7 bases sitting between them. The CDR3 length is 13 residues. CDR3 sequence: CASSQVLTNEQFF. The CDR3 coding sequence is TGTGCCAGCAGCCAAGTACTAACCAATGAGCAGTTCTTC.

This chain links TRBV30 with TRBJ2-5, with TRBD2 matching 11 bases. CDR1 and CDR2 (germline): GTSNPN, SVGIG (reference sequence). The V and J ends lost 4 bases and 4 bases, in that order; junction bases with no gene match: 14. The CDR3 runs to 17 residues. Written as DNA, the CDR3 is TGTGCCTGGACCAACCGGGCCGGGACTAGCGGAGGAGAGACCCAGTACTTC. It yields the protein CAWTNRAGTSGGETQYF.

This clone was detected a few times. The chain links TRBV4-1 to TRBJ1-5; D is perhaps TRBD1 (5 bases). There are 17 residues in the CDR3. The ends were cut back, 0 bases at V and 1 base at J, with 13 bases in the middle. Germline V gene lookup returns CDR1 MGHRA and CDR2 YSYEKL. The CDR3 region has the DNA TGCGCCAGCAGCCAAGATAGTGGCCAGGGCAGCAATCAGCCCCAGCATTTT. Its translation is CASSQDSGQGSNQPQHF.

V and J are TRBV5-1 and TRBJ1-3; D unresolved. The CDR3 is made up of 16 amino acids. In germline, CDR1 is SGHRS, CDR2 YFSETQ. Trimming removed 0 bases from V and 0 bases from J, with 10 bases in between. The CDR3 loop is CASSLEGITSGNTIYF. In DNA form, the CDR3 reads TGCGCCAGCAGCTTGGAGGGTATCACCTCTGGAAACACCATATATTTT.

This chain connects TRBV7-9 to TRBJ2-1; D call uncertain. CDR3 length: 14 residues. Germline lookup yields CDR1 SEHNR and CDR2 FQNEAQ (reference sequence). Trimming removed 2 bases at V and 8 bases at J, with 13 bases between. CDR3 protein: CASSLIFGVDEQFF. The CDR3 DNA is TGTGCCAGCAGCTTAATTTTTGGGGTCGATGAGCAGTTCTTC.

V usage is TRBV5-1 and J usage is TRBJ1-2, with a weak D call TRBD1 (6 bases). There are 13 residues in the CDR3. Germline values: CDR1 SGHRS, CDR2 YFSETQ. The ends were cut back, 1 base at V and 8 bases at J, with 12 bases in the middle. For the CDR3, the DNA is TGCGCCAGCAGCTTGCTTGCGGGACAAGGCTACACCTTC. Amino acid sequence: CASSLLAGQGYTF.

CDR3 nucleotides: TGTGCCAGCAGCCAAGCGGGAGTGGGCACCGGGGAGCTGTTTTTT. Amino acid sequence: CASSQAGVGTGELFF. The genes are TRBV3-1 (or the pseudogene TRBV3-2) and TRBJ2-2, with D possibly being TRBD2 (6 bases). The CDR3 length is 15 residues. The V gene's germline CDR1 is LGHDT and CDR2 YNNKEL (reference sequence). V was clipped by 1 base and J by 4 bases, with 10 bases between them.

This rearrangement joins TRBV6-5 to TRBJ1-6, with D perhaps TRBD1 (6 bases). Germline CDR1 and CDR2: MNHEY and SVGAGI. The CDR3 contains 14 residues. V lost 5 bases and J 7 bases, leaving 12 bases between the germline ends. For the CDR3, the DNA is TGTGCCAGCAGTCCGGGACAACCAAATTCACCCCTCCACTTT. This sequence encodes CASSPGQPNSPLHF.

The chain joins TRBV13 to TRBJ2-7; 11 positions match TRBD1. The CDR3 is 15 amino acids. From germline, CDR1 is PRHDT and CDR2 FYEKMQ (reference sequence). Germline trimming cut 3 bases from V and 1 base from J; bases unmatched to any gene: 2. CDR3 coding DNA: TGTGCCAGCAGCTTCGGGACAGGGGGTTCCTACGAGCAGTACTTC. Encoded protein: CASSFGTGGSYEQYF. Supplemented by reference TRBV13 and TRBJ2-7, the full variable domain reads AAGVIQSPRHLIKEKRETATLKCYPIPRHDTVYWYQQGPGQDPQFLISFYEKMQSDKGSIPDRFSAQQFSDYHSELNMSSLELGDSALYFCASSFGTGGSYEQYFGPGTRLTVT.

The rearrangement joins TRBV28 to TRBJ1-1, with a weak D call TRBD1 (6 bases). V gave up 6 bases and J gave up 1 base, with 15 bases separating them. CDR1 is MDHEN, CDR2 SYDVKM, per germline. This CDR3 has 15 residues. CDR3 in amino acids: CASSRRGLQNTEAFF. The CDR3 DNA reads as TGTGCCAGCAGCCGTCGGGGGCTGCAGAACACTGAAGCTTTCTTT. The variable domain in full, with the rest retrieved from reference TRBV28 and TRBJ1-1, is DVKVTQSSRYLVKRTGEKVFLECVQDMDHENMFWYRQDPGLGLRLIYFSYDVKMKEKGDIPEGYSVSREKKERFSLILESASTNQTSMYLCASSRRGLQNTEAFFGQGTRLTVV.

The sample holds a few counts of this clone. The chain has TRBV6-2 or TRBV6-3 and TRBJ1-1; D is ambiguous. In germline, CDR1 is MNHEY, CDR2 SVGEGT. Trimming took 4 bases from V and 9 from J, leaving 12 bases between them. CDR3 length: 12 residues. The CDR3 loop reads CASSLEGNKAFF. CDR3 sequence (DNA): TGTGCCAGCAGTTTAGAAGGGAACAAAGCTTTCTTT.